These 16 T cell receptor beta chains were sequenced from one sample in a study of blood T cells in healthy people across ages. With a J-beta primer mix and a sample-barcoded 5' primer, a second PCR ran about 6 to 11 cycles. TCRdb called the 5' RACE reads again in MiXCR, with one record for every CDR3 protein. The repertoire holds about 1.8 million distinct CDR3 sequences, with roughly 52% as singletons. The sequencing input was blood. Receptor source: a woman aged 40 to 49 in good health.

V gene TRBV27 combines with J gene TRBJ2-5; no clear D. Germline assignment: CDR1 MNHEY and CDR2 SMNVEV (reference sequence). The V end was cut by 0 bases, the J end by 1 base, with 12 bases between. CDR3 length: 16 amino acids. CDR3 coding DNA: TGTGCCAGCAGTTTATCGGTGACCTCCCTCCAAGAGACCCAGTACTTC. Protein product: CASSLSVTSLQETQYF.

The chain combines TRBV3-1 with TRBJ2-1; TRBD1 or TRBD2 may be the D gene (5 bases each). Germline V gives CDR1 LGHDT, CDR2 YNNKEL (reference sequence). With 0 bases removed from V and 11 bases from J, the gap between germline ends came to 14 bases. The CDR3 covers 14 residues. Here the CDR3 reads CASSQDQTGAQQFF. The CDR3 region has the DNA TGTGCCAGCAGCCAAGATCAGACCGGGGCGCAGCAGTTCTTC.

This clonotype has more than one count but fewer than ten. The genes are TRBV12-3 or TRBV12-4 and TRBJ1-6, with 7 bases that match TRBD1. This CDR3 has 13 residues. Trimming cost V 6 bases and J 8 bases; bases outside gene matches: 4. For the CDR3, the DNA is TGTGCCAGCAGCTTCACAGGGGATTCACCCCTCCACTTT. It translates to CASSFTGDSPLHF.

This clonotype was recorded a few times. The chain links TRBV6-2 or TRBV6-3 to TRBJ2-1, with a tentative D call TRBD1 (5 bases). The V gene's germline CDR1 is MNHEY and CDR2 SVGEGT. V lost 2 bases to trimming and J lost 7 bases, with 12 bases between them. This CDR3 has 14 amino acids. CDR3 protein: CASSYARGGNEQFF. In DNA, the CDR3 is TGTGCCAGCAGTTACGCTAGGGGTGGGAATGAGCAGTTCTTC.

This clonotype was observed many times. This chain connects TRBV7-9 to TRBJ1-1; D is unclear. Trimming shortened V by 0 bases and J by 1 base, and 3 bases separated the two germline ends. The CDR3 has 13 amino acids. The V gene's germline CDR1 is SEHNR and CDR2 FQNEAQ (reference sequence). The DNA of the CDR3 is TGTGCCAGCAGCTTAGCGGGGAACACTGAAGCTTTCTTT. Residues: CASSLAGNTEAFF.

This sequence joins TRBV20-1 and TRBJ2-6, with D perhaps matching TRBD2 (6 bases). The V gene lost 1 base and the J gene lost 1 base, with 14 bases spanning the gap. Germline CDR1 DFQATT, CDR2 SNEGSKA (reference sequence). This CDR3 contains 17 residues. The CDR3 region is CSARVRSGGSGANVLTF. CDR3 DNA: TGCAGTGCTAGAGTACGATCCGGGGGATCTGGGGCCAACGTCCTGACTTTC.

J is TRBJ2-1 and V is TRBV20-1, with 10 bases lining up with TRBD2. The CDR3 runs to 15 residues. Trimming removed 1 base from V and 8 bases from J; junction bases left unmatched: 8. Germline V CDR1 and CDR2: DFQATT, SNEGSKA (reference sequence). CDR3 DNA: TGCAGTGCTAGAGTAGGAGCGGGGGGGTTCGATGAGCAGTTCTTC. It yields the protein CSARVGAGGFDEQFF.

Here the CDR3 DNA reads TGCAGTGCTAGAGATCCCGGGGGACGGGGTCAGCCCCAGCATTTT. This gives the protein CSARDPGGRGQPQHF. The rearrangement links TRBV20-1 to TRBJ1-5, with a possible D match to TRBD1 (5 bases). Looked up from germline, CDR1 is DFQATT and CDR2 is SNEGSKA (reference sequence). This CDR3 is 15 amino acids long. Trimming removed 0 bases at V and 6 bases at J, with 15 bases between.

This clonotype was counted a few times. The chain carries TRBV2 and TRBJ2-3; unclear D gene. Per germline, CDR1 SNHLY and CDR2 FYNNEI. The V end lost 3 bases, the J end lost 4 bases, and 8 bases lay between the germline ends. The CDR3 runs to 13 residues. The DNA for the CDR3 is TGTGCCAGCAGTGACGGACCTCCAGATACGCAGTATTTT. It specifies CASSDGPPDTQYF.

This clonotype was observed a handful of times. V usage is TRBV29-1 and J usage is TRBJ2-3, with TRBD1 matching 8 bases. Germline V gene lookup returns CDR1 SQVTM and CDR2 ANQGSEA. CDR3 size: 13 residues. Losses at the gene ends were 7 bases for V and 3 bases for J; bases not matched to a gene: 6. The CDR3 DNA sequence: TGCAGCGCCGACAGGGGACGTACAGATACGCAGTATTTT. Amino acids: CSADRGRTDTQYF.

The V call is TRBV20-1, the J call TRBJ2-2, with TRBD1 identical over 7 bases. This CDR3 has 14 residues. V was clipped by 6 bases and J by 0 bases; unmatched bases: 4. Germline-derived CDR1 and CDR2 are DFQATT and SNEGSKA (reference sequence). CDR3 nucleotide sequence: TGCAGTGCAGACAGGGTCGCGAACACCGGGGAGCTGTTTTTT. The encoded protein is CSADRVANTGELFF.

This chain links TRBV7-2 with TRBJ2-5; the D gene is possibly TRBD2 (5 bases). Germline assignment: CDR1 SGHTA and CDR2 FQGNSA. Trimming stripped 1 base from V and 4 bases from J, with 13 bases between. The CDR3 is 15 amino acids. The CDR3 DNA reads as TGTGCCAGCAGCTTAGGAGGGTCGGAGAGAGAGACCCAGTACTTC. Protein: CASSLGGSERETQYF.

This clonotype was seen only a few times. This chain links TRBV12-3 or TRBV12-4 with TRBJ2-6, with D unclear. This CDR3 contains 14 residues. V shed 6 bases and J shed 0 bases, with 6 bases lying between them. The CDR3 region is CASRANSGANVLTF. The CDR3 region has the DNA TGTGCCAGCAGGGCGAACTCTGGGGCCAACGTCCTGACTTTC.

This clonotype has a handful of counts. V is TRBV29-1 and J is TRBJ1-4; no definite D call. CDR3 length equals 10 residues. The V gene's germline CDR1 is SQVTM and CDR2 ANQGSEA. V was cut by 4 bases and J by 7 bases, with 4 bases left in between. The CDR3: CSVGGEKLFF. CDR3 in DNA: TGCAGCGTTGGTGGTGAAAAACTGTTTTTT.

This chain joins TRBV7-2 and TRBJ2-7, with D tentatively TRBD1 (6 bases). The CDR3 totals 12 residues. V was cut by 5 bases and J by 5 bases, with 10 bases left in between. Germline V gene lookup returns CDR1 SGHTA and CDR2 FQGNSA. The CDR3 DNA follows: TGTGCCAGCAGCCAGAGGGGGAACGAGCAGTACTTC. It codes for CASSQRGNEQYF.

This chain joins TRBV7-9 and TRBJ2-7; D unresolved. This CDR3 is 12 amino acids long. V was trimmed by 5 bases and J by 6 bases, leaving 11 bases between them. Germline V gene sequence: CDR1 SEHNR, CDR2 FQNEAQ (reference sequence). The CDR3 DNA reads as TGTGCCAGCAGCCCCGTTAAGACCGAGCAGTACTTC. It specifies CASSPVKTEQYF.